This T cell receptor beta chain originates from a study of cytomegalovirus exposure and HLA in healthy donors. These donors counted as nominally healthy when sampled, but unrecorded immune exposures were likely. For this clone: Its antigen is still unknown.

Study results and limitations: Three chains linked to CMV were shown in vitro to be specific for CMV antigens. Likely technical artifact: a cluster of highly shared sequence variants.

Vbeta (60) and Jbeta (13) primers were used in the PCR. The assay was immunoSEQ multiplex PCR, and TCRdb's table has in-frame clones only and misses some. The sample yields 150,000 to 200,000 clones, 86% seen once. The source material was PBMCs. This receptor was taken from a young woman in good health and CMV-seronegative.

The DNA of the CDR3 is TGTGCCAGTAGGGACAAACCACCTGAGGAGCTGTTTTTT. Translated, it gives CASRDKPPEELFF. The rearrangement uses TRBV19 and TRBJ2-2; D is possibly TRBD1 (5 bases). V was pared by 6 bases and J by 10 bases, with 15 bases between. The germline V gene encodes CDR1 LNHDA and CDR2 SQIVND (reference sequence). This CDR3 is 13 amino acids long. The full variable domain, its missing parts supplied by reference TRBV19 and TRBJ2-2, is DGGITQSPKYLFRKEGQNVTLSCEQNLNHDAMYWYRQDPGQGLRLIYYSQIVNDFQKGDIAEGYSVSREKKESFPLTVTSAQKNPTAFYLCASRDKPPEELFFGEGSRLTVL.